Listed below are T cell receptor beta chains from one sample, sequenced in a study of T cell responses to AZD1222 COVID-19 vaccine. The data were produced by immunoSEQ multiplex PCR, yet TCRdb's version contains in-frame clones alone and is incomplete. This sample yields some 130,000 clones, of which approximately 90% are seen a single time; roughly 0.98% belongs to the top ten. This specimen consisted of peripheral blood, obtained 28 days after the second AZD1222 dose. These receptors were collected from an adult who received the AZD1222 COVID-19 vaccine. Each CDR3 is given with its conserved first and last residue. D genes are given only for firm matches. Clone size is not always given. Where it is, it says once, few, many or a class for expanded clones.

d_call clone_size j_call v_call cdr3_aa cdr3_nt
TRBD1 few TRBJ1-2 TRBV5-1 CASSIGTGGGYTF TGCGCCAGCAGCATCGGGACAGGGGGTGGCTACACCTTC
. . TRBJ1-2 TRBV18 CASSRALTYYGYTF TGTGCCAGCTCACGGGCGCTGACTTACTATGGCTACACCTTC
. . TRBJ1-4 TRBV9 CASSVDGDEKLFF TGTGCCAGCAGCGTCGACGGAGATGAAAAACTGTTTTTT
. . TRBJ2-5 TRBV11-2 CASSLDQWETQYF TGTGCCAGCAGCTTAGATCAGTGGGAGACCCAGTACTTC
. once TRBJ2-2 TRBV7-2 CASSLSSGELFF TGTGCCAGCAGCTTATCTAGCGGGGAGCTGTTTTTT
. . TRBJ1-5 TRBV27 CASSPTWDLGLGYSNQPQHF TGTGCCAGCAGTCCCACGTGGGACTTAGGATTGGGGTATAGCAATCAGCCCCAGCATTTT
. . TRBJ1-1 TRBV2 CASSEVGVNTEAFF TGTGCCAGCAGTGAAGTAGGGGTGAACACTGAAGCTTTCTTT
. . TRBJ2-7 TRBV7-8 CASSLEQATYEQYF TGTGCCAGCAGCTTAGAACAGGCTACCTACGAGCAGTACTTC
. . TRBJ2-5 TRBV20-1 CSALVRETQYF TGCAGTGCTCTAGTTCGGGAGACCCAGTACTTC
. . TRBJ2-1 TRBV5-1 CASSFNTGTSYNEQFF TGCGCCAGCAGCTTTAATACCGGTACCTCCTACAATGAGCAGTTCTTC
. . TRBJ2-7 TRBV5-3 CARGGLSSYEQYF TGTGCCAGAGGGGGACTTTCCTCCTACGAGCAGTACTTC
. . TRBJ2-1 TRBV6-1 CASSDLGSSYNEQFF TGTGCCAGCAGTGATCTCGGTAGCTCCTACAATGAGCAGTTCTTC
. . TRBJ2-1 TRBV18 CASSPGGSNEQFF TGTGCCAGCTCACCGGGGGGTTCTAATGAGCAGTTCTTC
TRBD2 . TRBJ2-1 TRBV10-1 CASSSPTSGRATSSYNEQFF TGCGCCAGCAGTTCCCCCACTAGCGGGAGGGCCACGAGCTCCTACAATGAGCAGTTCTTC
. . TRBJ1-5 TRBV27 CASSHNMGQPQHF TGTGCCAGCAGTCACAACATGGGTCAGCCCCAGCATTTT
. . TRBJ2-3 TRBV19 CASSLLGGRSTDTQYF TGTGCCAGTAGTCTCCTCGGGGGTAGGAGCACAGATACGCAGTATTTT
. . TRBJ2-5 TRBV4-1 CASSQRITRLSETQYF TGCGCCAGCAGCCAACGAATCACGCGTTTGTCGGAGACCCAGTACTTC
. once TRBJ1-5 TRBV18 CASSPRGFRDQDQPQHF TGTGCCAGCTCACCTCGAGGGTTTAGGGATCAGGATCAGCCCCAGCATTTT
. . TRBJ2-7 TRBV5-1 CASSLRTNSEQYF TGCGCCAGCAGCTTGAGGACAAACTCCGAGCAGTACTTC
. . TRBJ1-1 TRBV4-2 CASSQDPQALGTEAFF TGTGCCAGCAGCCAAGATCCCCAGGCCCTAGGGACTGAAGCTTTCTTT
. . TRBJ2-7 TRBV4-2 CASSPGQSYEQYF TGTGCCAGCAGCCCGGGACAAAGCTACGAGCAGTACTTC
TRBD2 . TRBJ2-5 TRBV7-9 CASSLARGGMETQYF TGTGCCAGCAGCTTAGCGAGGGGAGGGATGGAGACCCAGTACTTC
TRBD1 . TRBJ1-2 TRBV7-8 CASSPDRAPYGYTF TGTGCCAGCAGCCCCGACAGGGCCCCCTATGGCTACACCTTC
. . TRBJ1-1 TRBV30 CAWTRQAFYSSMNTEAFF TGTGCCTGGACCCGACAGGCCTTCTACTCCTCCATGAACACTGAAGCTTTCTTT
. once TRBJ1-1 TRBV6-5 CASSYREGANTEAFF TGTGCCAGCAGTTACCGGGAAGGGGCCAACACTGAAGCTTTCTTT
TRBD1 . TRBJ1-6 TRBV6-5 CASSKQGRNSPLHF TGTGCCAGCAGCAAACAGGGGAGAAATTCACCCCTCCACTTT
TRBD1 . TRBJ1-2 TRBV29-1 CSVTGQGNYGYTF TGCAGCGTTACTGGACAGGGAAACTATGGCTACACCTTC
. . TRBJ1-6 TRBV27 CASSFWGLGNSPLHF TGTGCCAGCAGTTTTTGGGGGCTAGGGAATTCACCCCTCCACTTT
TRBD1 few TRBJ1-1 TRBV27 CASRETGRGNTEAFF TGTGCCAGCAGGGAGACAGGGAGGGGGAACACTGAAGCTTTCTTT
. . TRBJ2-1 TRBV3-1/TRBV3-2 CASSQIYNEQFF TGTGCCAGCAGCCAAATATACAATGAGCAGTTCTTC
. . TRBJ2-1 TRBV7-3 CASSLTPGLEQFF TGTGCCAGCAGCCTAACTCCGGGACTCGAGCAGTTCTTC
. . TRBJ2-1 TRBV14 CASSASSYNEQFF TGTGCCAGCAGCGCGAGCTCCTACAATGAGCAGTTCTTC
TRBD1 . TRBJ2-1 TRBV6-5 CASIPDRASYNEQFF TGTGCCAGCATTCCGGACAGGGCCTCCTACAATGAGCAGTTCTTC
. . TRBJ2-1 TRBV27 CASSPTQWEAYNEQFF TGTGCCAGCAGTCCCACCCAGTGGGAGGCCTACAATGAGCAGTTCTTC
TRBD2 . TRBJ2-1 TRBV20-1 CSASLGTSGSEQFF TGCAGTGCTAGTCTTGGGACTAGCGGAAGTGAGCAGTTCTTC